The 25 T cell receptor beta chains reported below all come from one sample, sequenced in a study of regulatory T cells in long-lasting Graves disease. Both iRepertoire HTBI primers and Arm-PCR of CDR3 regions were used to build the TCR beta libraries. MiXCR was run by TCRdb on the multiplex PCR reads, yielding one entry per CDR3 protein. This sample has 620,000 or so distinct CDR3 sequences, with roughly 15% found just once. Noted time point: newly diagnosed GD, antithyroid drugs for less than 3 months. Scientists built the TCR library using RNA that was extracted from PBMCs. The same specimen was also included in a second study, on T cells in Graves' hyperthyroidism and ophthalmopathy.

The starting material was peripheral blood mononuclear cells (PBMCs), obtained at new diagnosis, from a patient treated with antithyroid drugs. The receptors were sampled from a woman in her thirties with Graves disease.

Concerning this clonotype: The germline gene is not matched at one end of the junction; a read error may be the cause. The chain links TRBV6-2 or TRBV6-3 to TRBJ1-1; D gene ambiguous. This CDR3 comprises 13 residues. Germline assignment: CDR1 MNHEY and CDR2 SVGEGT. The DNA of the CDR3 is TGTGCCAGCAGTGACCGCATGAACACTGAAGCTTCCTTT. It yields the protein CASSDRMNTEASF.

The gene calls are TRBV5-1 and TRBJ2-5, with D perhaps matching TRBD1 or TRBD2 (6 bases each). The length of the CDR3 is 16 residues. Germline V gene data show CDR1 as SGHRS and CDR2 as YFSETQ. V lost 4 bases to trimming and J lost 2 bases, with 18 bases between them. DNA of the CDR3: TGCGCCAGCAGCCTGTTTAGGGGGGCCCCTCAAGAGACCCAGTACTTC. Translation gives CASSLFRGAPQETQYF.

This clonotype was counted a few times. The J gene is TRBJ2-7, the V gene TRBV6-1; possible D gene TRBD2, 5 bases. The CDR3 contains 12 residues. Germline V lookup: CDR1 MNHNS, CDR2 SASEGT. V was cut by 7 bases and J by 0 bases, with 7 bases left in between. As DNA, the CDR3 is TGTGCCAGCACGGGGAACTCCTACGAGCAGTACTTC. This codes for CASTGNSYEQYF.

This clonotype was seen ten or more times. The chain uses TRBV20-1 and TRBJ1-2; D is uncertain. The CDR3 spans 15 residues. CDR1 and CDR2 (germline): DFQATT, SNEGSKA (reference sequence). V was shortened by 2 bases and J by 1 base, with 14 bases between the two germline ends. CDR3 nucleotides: TGCAGTGCTAGACAGAGTGCGGCAAGTAACTATGGCTACACCTTC. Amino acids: CSARQSAASNYGYTF.

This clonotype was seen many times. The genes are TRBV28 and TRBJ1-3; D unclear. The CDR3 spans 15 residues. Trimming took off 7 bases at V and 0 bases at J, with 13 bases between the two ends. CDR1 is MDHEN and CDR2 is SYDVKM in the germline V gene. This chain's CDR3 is CASKVDPISGNTIYF. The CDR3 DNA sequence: TGTGCCAGCAAAGTCGACCCCATCTCTGGAAACACCATATATTTT.

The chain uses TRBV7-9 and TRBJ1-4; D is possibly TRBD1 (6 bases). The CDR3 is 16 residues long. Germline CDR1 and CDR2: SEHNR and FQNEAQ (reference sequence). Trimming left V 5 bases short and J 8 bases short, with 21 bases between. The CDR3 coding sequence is TGTGCCAGCAGCCAAGATGGGGGGGCAAATGGCGAAAAACTGTTTTTT. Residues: CASSQDGGANGEKLFF.

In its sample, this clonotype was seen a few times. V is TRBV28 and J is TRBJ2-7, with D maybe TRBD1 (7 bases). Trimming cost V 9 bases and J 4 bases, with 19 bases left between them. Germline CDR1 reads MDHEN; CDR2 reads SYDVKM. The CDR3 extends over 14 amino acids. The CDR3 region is CASGEAGGRYEQYF. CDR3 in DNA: TGTGCCAGTGGGGAGGCAGGGGGGAGGTACGAGCAGTACTTC.

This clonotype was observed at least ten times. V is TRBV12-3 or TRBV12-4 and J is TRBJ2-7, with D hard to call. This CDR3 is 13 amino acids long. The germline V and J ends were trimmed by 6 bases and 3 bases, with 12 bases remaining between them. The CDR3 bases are TGTGCCAGCAGAAGGACCGGAATCTACGAGCAGTACTTC. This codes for CASRRTGIYEQYF.

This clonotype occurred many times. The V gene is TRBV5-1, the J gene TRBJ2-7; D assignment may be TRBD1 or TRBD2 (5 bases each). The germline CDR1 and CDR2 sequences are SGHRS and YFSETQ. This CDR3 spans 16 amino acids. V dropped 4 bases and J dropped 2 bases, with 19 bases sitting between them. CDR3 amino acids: CASSVRNDGTAYEQYF. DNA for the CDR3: TGCGCCAGCAGCGTGAGAAACGATGGGACGGCCTACGAGCAGTACTTC.

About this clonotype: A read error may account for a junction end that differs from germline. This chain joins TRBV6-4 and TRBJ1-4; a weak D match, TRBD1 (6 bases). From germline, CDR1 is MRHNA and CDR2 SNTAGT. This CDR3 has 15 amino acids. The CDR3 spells CASSYSGGGSEKLFF. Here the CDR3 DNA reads TGTGCCAGCAGTTACTCGGGGGGCGGGAGTGAAAAACTGTTTTTT.

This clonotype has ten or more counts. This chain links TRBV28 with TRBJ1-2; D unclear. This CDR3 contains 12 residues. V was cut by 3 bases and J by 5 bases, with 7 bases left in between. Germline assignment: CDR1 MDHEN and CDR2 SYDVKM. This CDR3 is CASSFRGYGYTF. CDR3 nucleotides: TGTGCCAGCAGTTTTAGAGGATATGGCTACACCTTC.

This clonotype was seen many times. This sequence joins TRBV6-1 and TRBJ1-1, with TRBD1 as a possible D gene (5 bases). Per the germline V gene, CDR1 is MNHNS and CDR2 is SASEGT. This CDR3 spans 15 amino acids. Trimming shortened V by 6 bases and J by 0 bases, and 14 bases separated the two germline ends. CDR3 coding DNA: TGTGCCAGCAGCGCCCGGGACGGCATGAACACTGAAGCTTTCTTT. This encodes CASSARDGMNTEAFF.

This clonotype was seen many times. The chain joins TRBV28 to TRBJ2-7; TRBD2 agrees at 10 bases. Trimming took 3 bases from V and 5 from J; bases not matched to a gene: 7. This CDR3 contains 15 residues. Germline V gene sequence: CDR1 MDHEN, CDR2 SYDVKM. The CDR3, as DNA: TGTGCCAGCAGTTTCCAAGCGGGAGGGCCCCACGAGCAGTACTTC. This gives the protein CASSFQAGGPHEQYF.

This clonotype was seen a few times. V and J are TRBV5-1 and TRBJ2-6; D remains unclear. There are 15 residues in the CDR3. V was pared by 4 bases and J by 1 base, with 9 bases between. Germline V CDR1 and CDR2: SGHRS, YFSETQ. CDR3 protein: CASSPKSSGANVLTF. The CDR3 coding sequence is TGCGCCAGCAGCCCGAAGAGTTCTGGGGCCAACGTCCTGACTTTC.

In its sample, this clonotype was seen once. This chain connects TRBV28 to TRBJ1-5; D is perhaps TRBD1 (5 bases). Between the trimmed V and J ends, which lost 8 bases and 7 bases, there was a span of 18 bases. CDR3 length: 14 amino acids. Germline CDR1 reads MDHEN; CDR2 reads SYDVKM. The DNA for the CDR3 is TGTGCCAGCTCAGGCGGGGGGGGGATCCAGCCCCAGCATTTT. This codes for CASSGGGGIQPQHF.

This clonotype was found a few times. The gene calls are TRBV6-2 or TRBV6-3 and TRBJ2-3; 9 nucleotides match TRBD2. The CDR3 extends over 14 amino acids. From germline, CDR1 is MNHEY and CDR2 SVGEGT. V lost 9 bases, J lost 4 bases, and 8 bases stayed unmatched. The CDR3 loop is CASRNSGSADTQYF. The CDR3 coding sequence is TGTGCCAGTAGAAATAGCGGGAGTGCAGATACGCAGTATTTT.

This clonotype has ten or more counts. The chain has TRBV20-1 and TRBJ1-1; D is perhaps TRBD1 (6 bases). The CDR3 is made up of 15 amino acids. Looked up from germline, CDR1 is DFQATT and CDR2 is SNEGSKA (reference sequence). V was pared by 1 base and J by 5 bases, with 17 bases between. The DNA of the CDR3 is TGCAGTGCTAGAGCCGGTACAGGGTTGGGAACTGAAGCTTTCTTT. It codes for CSARAGTGLGTEAFF.

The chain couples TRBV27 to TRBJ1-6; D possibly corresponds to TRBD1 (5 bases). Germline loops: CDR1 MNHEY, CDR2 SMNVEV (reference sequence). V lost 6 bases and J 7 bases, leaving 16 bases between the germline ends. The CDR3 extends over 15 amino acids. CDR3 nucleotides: TGTGCCAGCAGCGGCTGGGACCTCCGCAATTCACCCCTCCACTTT. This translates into CASSGWDLRNSPLHF.

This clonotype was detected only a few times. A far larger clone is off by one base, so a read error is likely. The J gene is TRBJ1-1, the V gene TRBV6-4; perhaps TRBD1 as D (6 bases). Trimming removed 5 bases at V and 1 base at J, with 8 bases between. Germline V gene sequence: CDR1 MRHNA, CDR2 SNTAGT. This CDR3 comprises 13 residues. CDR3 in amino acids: CASSNRENTEAFF. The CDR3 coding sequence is TGTGCCAGCAGTAACAGGGAGAACACTGAAGCTTTCTTT.

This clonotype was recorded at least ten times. Here the CDR3 DNA reads TGTGCCAGCCTAAAAGGGAACACTGAAGCTTTCTTT. Its translation: CASLKGNTEAFF. J is TRBJ1-1 and V is TRBV7-9; no firm D call. The V gene lost 8 bases and the J gene lost 1 base, with 8 bases spanning the gap. Germline V gives CDR1 SEHNR, CDR2 FQNEAQ (reference sequence). This CDR3 spans 12 amino acids.

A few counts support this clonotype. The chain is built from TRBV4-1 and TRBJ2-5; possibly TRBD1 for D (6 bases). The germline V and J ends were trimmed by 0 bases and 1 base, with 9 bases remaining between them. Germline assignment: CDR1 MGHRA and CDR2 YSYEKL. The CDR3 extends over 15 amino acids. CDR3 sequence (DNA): TGCGCCAGCAGCCAAGATTTGGGGGCCCAAGAGACCCAGTACTTC. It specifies CASSQDLGAQETQYF.

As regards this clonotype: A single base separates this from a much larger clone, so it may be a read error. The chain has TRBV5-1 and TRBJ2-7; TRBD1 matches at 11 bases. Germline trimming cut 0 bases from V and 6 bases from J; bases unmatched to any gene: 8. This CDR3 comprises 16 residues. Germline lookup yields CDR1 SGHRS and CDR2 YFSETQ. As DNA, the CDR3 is TGCGCCAGCAGCTTGGTCGGGACAGGGGGTCTAGGCGAGCAGTACTTC. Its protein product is CASSLVGTGGLGEQYF. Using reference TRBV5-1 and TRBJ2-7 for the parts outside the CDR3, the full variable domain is KAGVTQTPRYLIKTRGQQVTLSCSPISGHRSVSWYQQTPGQGLQFLFEYFSETQRNKGNFPGRFSGRQFSNSRSEMNVSTLELGDSALYLCASSLVGTGGLGEQYFGPGTRLTVT.

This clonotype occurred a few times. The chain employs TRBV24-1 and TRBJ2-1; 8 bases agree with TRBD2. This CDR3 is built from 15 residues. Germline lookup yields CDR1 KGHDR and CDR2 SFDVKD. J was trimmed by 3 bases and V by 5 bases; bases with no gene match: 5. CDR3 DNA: TGTGCCACCAGTGTTTCTAGCGGGTTCTACAATGAGCAGTTCTTC. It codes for CATSVSSGFYNEQFF.

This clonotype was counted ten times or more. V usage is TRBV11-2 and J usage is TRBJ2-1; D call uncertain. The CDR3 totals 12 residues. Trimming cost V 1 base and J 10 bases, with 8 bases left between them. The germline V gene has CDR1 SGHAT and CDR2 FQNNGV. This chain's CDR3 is CASSLALREQFF. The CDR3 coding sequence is TGTGCCAGCAGCTTAGCTCTGAGGGAGCAGTTCTTC.

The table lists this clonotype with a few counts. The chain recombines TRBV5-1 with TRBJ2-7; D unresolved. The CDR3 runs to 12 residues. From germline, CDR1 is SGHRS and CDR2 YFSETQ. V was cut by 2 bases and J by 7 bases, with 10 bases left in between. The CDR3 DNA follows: TGCGCCAGCAGCTTTGACACGTCAGAGCAGTACTTC. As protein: CASSFDTSEQYF. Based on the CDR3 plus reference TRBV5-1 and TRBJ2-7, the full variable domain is KAGVTQTPRYLIKTRGQQVTLSCSPISGHRSVSWYQQTPGQGLQFLFEYFSETQRNKGNFPGRFSGRQFSNSRSEMNVSTLELGDSALYLCASSFDTSEQYFGPGTRLTVT.